The 21 T cell receptor beta chains presented below share a single source sample, sequenced in a study of blood T cell repertoires in COVID-19. Profiling relied on immunoSEQ multiplex PCR, and the TCRdb table lists in-frame clones only, not all of them. The sample includes tens of thousands of clones, around 80% of them seen just once. Material: peripheral blood. These TCRs come from a middle-aged man with active COVID-19.

The chain couples TRBV5-1 to TRBJ1-1; 8 nucleotides align to TRBD1. There are 14 residues in the CDR3. V shed 4 bases, J shed 4 bases, and the junction held 6 bases outside the gene matches. Germline V gene data show CDR1 as SGHRS and CDR2 as YFSETQ. The CDR3 region is CASSLQGAATEAFF. CDR3 DNA: TGCGCCAGCAGCCTTCAGGGGGCGGCCACTGAAGCTTTCTTT.

The chain is built from TRBV5-4 and TRBJ2-3, with D perhaps matching TRBD2 (6 bases). The CDR3 runs 16 residues. Trimming shortened V by 5 bases and J by 3 bases, and 19 bases separated the two germline ends. Germline CDR1 SGHNT, CDR2 YYREEE (reference sequence). The CDR3 spells CASSRGGGAYTDTQYF. In DNA form, the CDR3 reads TGTGCCAGCAGTAGGGGAGGCGGGGCATATACAGATACGCAGTATTTT.

As DNA, the CDR3 is TGCGCCAGCAGAGACAGGGGCTATGGCTACACCTTC. This gives the protein CASRDRGYGYTF. V usage is TRBV10-2 and J usage is TRBJ1-2, with TRBD1 matching 8 bases. The CDR3 covers 12 residues. Germline-derived CDR1 and CDR2 are WSHSY and SAAADI. Unmatched junction bases numbered 1, after V lost 6 bases and J lost 4 bases.

The chain combines TRBV4-1 with TRBJ2-3, with 9 positions matching TRBD2. V dropped 1 base and J dropped 2; count of bases not matched to a gene: 7. Per the germline V gene, CDR1 is MGHRA and CDR2 is YSYEKL. The CDR3 covers 17 residues. CDR3 nucleotides: TGCGCCAGCAGCCAAGCGGGACTAGCCCTCCTCACAGATACGCAGTATTTT. It codes for CASSQAGLALLTDTQYF.

This clone was detected a few times. This rearrangement joins TRBV6-4 to TRBJ2-5; TRBD2 might be the D (5 bases). V was cut by 9 bases and J by 5 bases, with 10 bases left in between. Germline loops: CDR1 MRHNA, CDR2 SNTAGT. The CDR3 totals 11 residues. The CDR3 nucleotides are TGTGCCAGAACGACGGGGGAGACCCAGTACTTC. Its translation is CARTTGETQYF.

The V and J genes are TRBV28 and TRBJ1-1; 7 bases agree with TRBD1. V lost 6 bases, J lost 4 bases, and 8 bases stayed unmatched. This CDR3 is built from 14 residues. Germline V gene lookup returns CDR1 MDHEN and CDR2 SYDVKM. Here the CDR3 DNA reads TGTGCCAGCAGAAAAGACAGGGTTCGCACTGAAGCTTTCTTT. Translated, it gives CASRKDRVRTEAFF.

The chain uses TRBV6-2 or TRBV6-3 and TRBJ1-4; 7 bases align to TRBD1. The length of the CDR3 is 15 residues. Looked up from germline, CDR1 is MNHEY and CDR2 is SVGEGT. V was pared by 2 bases and J by 8 bases, with 8 bases of the junction left unmatched. CDR3 sequence reads: CASSYHRGSGEKLFF. DNA of the CDR3: TGTGCCAGCAGTTACCACAGGGGATCGGGAGAAAAACTGTTTTTT.

The gene calls are TRBV5-1 and TRBJ2-1; TRBD2 aligns across 12 bases. V shed 3 bases, J shed 5 bases, and the junction held 3 bases outside the gene matches. Germline-derived CDR1 and CDR2 are SGHRS and YFSETQ. The CDR3 is made up of 15 amino acids. The CDR3 DNA reads as TGCGCCAGCAGCTCTCTAGCGGGGGGGAACAATGAGCAGTTCTTC. Amino acid sequence: CASSSLAGGNNEQFF. Combining the CDR3 with reference TRBV5-1 and TRBJ2-1 gives the whole variable domain KAGVTQTPRYLIKTRGQQVTLSCSPISGHRSVSWYQQTPGQGLQFLFEYFSETQRNKGNFPGRFSGRQFSNSRSEMNVSTLELGDSALYLCASSSLAGGNNEQFFGPGTRLTVL.

The V call is TRBV6-5, the J call TRBJ2-2; D ambiguous. Germline V gene sequence: CDR1 MNHEY, CDR2 SVGAGI. The CDR3 spans 13 residues. V lost 6 bases and J lost 4, with 9 bases in between. This CDR3 is CASRVTSTGELFF. CDR3 DNA sequence: TGTGCCAGCAGGGTGACTTCCACCGGGGAGCTGTTTTTT.

The gene calls are TRBV24-1 and TRBJ2-5; TRBD2 agrees at 7 bases. CDR3 size: 14 residues. The germline V gene encodes CDR1 KGHDR and CDR2 SFDVKD. The junction had 5 bases not matched to a gene; V was cut back by 4 bases and J by 4 bases. As DNA, the CDR3 is TGTGCCACCAGTGACTCTGGACTAGGAGAGACCCAGTACTTC. Translation gives CATSDSGLGETQYF.

The gene calls are TRBV15 and TRBJ1-3; D gene unclear. V dropped 4 bases and J dropped 2 bases, with 6 bases sitting between them. CDR3 length: 13 amino acids. Germline V gene data show CDR1 as LNHNV and CDR2 as YYDKDF (reference sequence). DNA of the CDR3: TGTGCCACCAGCACAATTCCTGGAAACACCATATATTTT. It codes for CATSTIPGNTIYF.

The V and J genes are TRBV4-2 and TRBJ2-5; D possibly corresponds to TRBD1 (6 bases). With 1 base removed from V and 3 bases from J, the gap between germline ends came to 12 bases. The CDR3 has 15 residues. Looked up from germline, CDR1 is LGHNA and CDR2 is YNFKEQ. Written as DNA, the CDR3 is TGTGCCAGCAGCCAAGTCGTCGGACAGAAAGAGACCCAGTACTTC. Translation gives CASSQVVGQKETQYF.

The chain employs TRBV29-1 and TRBJ1-5; D remains unclear. The CDR3 has 12 amino acids. V gave up 4 bases and J gave up 3 bases, with 7 bases separating them. CDR1 and CDR2 from the germline V gene are SQVTM and ANQGSEA. CDR3 sequence reads: CSVAGYNQPQHF. As DNA, the CDR3 is TGCAGCGTTGCAGGCTACAATCAGCCCCAGCATTTT. The whole variable domain, remainder taken from reference TRBV29-1 and TRBJ1-5, is SAVISQKPSRDICQRGTSLTIQCQVDSQVTMMFWYRQQPGQSLTLIATANQGSEATYESGFVIDKFPISRPNLTFSTLTVSNMSPEDSSIYLCSVAGYNQPQHFGDGTRLSIL.

The chain links TRBV7-9 to TRBJ2-3; the match to TRBD1 covers 9 bases. The CDR3 runs 14 residues. The germline V gene has CDR1 SEHNR and CDR2 FQNEAQ (reference sequence). J was trimmed by 1 base and V by 5 bases; bases with no gene match: 1. CDR3 loop: CASSRDRGTDTQYF. DNA of the CDR3: TGTGCCAGCAGCCGGGACAGGGGCACAGATACGCAGTATTTT.

The chain is built from TRBV9 and TRBJ2-2; D unclear. The V end lost 1 base, the J end lost 0 bases, and 10 bases lay between the germline ends. Germline-derived CDR1 and CDR2 are SGDLS and YYNGEE. This CDR3 comprises 16 residues. CDR3 amino acids: CASSVPGSPNTGELFF. As DNA, the CDR3 is TGTGCCAGCAGCGTACCCGGGTCTCCGAACACCGGGGAGCTGTTTTTT.

CDR3: CASSPGTSGRVSYF. The CDR3 DNA follows: TGTGCCAGCAGCCCGGGGACTAGCGGGAGGGTTTCCTACTTC. The rearrangement joins TRBV9 to TRBJ2-7, with TRBD2 identical over 16 bases. Germline V lookup: CDR1 SGDLS, CDR2 YYNGEE. Germline trimming cut 4 bases from V and 13 bases from J; bases unmatched to any gene: 8. The CDR3 consists of 14 residues.

This sequence joins TRBV6-5 and TRBJ2-3; a weak D match, TRBD2 (6 bases). Trimming removed 5 bases at V and 4 bases at J, with 16 bases between. Germline CDR1 is MNHEY and CDR2 is SVGAGI. The length of the CDR3 is 15 residues. CDR3 sequence reads: CASSISGAPPDTQYF. The DNA for the CDR3 is TGTGCCAGCAGTATTAGCGGAGCCCCCCCAGATACGCAGTATTTT.

The rearrangement links TRBV5-4 to TRBJ2-1, with D hard to call. The CDR3 contains 15 residues. V was cut by 0 bases and J by 3 bases, with 10 bases left in between. In germline, CDR1 is SGHNT, CDR2 YYREEE (reference sequence). The CDR3 DNA sequence: TGTGCCAGCAGCTTGGTTTCGGCGGACTACAATGAGCAGTTCTTC. Translating it yields CASSLVSADYNEQFF.

On this clone itself: A junction end diverges from the germline sequence, so it may reflect a read error. V and J are TRBV7-7 and TRBJ2-1, with TRBD2 matching 8 bases. The CDR3 runs to 15 residues. Germline V gene lookup returns CDR1 SSHAT and CDR2 FNYEAQ (reference sequence). As DNA, the CDR3 is TGTGCTAGCAGCCCCGGGGTAGCGGGGCCGGAGGAGCAGTTCTTC. Its protein product is CASSPGVAGPEEQFF.

The gene calls are TRBV7-2 and TRBJ1-3, with 10 bases matching TRBD1. Germline V lookup: CDR1 SGHTA, CDR2 FQGNSA. V lost 5 bases to trimming and J lost 7 bases; unmatched junction nucleotides: 11. This CDR3 region has 16 residues. CDR3 amino acids: CASSEALPGQGNTIYF. The CDR3, as DNA: TGTGCCAGCAGCGAGGCCCTCCCGGGACAGGGGAACACCATATATTTT.

This chain joins TRBV14 and TRBJ1-2; 9 nucleotides match TRBD1. The CDR3 totals 18 residues. J gave up 1 base and V 4 bases, and 13 bases lay outside the gene matches. The germline V gene has CDR1 SGHDN and CDR2 FVKESK. The CDR3 here is CASSRTGAPYEDNYGYTF. CDR3 coding DNA: TGTGCCAGCAGCCGGACAGGGGCGCCATATGAGGATAACTATGGCTACACCTTC.